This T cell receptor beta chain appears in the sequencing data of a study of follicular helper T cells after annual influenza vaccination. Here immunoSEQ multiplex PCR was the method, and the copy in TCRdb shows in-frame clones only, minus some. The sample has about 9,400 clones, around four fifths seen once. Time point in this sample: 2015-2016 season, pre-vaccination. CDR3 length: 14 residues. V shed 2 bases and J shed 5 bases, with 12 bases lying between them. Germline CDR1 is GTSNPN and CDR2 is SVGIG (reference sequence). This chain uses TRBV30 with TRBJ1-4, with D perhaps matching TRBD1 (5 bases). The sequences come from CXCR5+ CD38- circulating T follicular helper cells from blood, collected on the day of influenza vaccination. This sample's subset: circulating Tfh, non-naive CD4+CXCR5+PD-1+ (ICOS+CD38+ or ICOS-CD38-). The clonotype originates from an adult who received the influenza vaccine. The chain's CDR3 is CAWSLQVGNEKLFF. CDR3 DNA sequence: TGTGCCTGGAGTTTACAGGTGGGGAATGAAAAACTGTTTTTT. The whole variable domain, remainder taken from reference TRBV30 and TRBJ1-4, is SQTIHQWPATLVQPVGSPLSLECTVEGTSNPNLYWYRQAAGRGLQLLFYSVGIGQISSEVPQNLSASRPQDRQFILSSKKLLLSDSGFYLCAWSLQVGNEKLFFGSGTQLSVL.